The next 26 T cell receptor beta chains were all read from a single sample in a study of cytomegalovirus exposure and HLA in healthy donors. 13 Jbeta primers and 60 Vbeta primers were used for the PCR. The assay was immunoSEQ multiplex PCR, and TCRdb's table has in-frame clones only and misses some. Among about 190,000 clones listed, roughly 80% were seen once. The sequencing sample was made of PBMCs. The source is a man aged 45-65 years in good health and CMV-seronegative.

This clone has a single count. The V and J genes are TRBV30 and TRBJ2-5, with 10 bases lining up with TRBD2. CDR3 length: 15 amino acids. After removal of 2 bases from V and 4 bases from J, the junction contained 7 bases not matched to a gene. CDR1 is GTSNPN and CDR2 is SVGIG in the germline V gene (reference sequence). The DNA for the CDR3 is TGTGCCTGGAGTCGGTTAGCGGGGGGTTCAGAGACCCAGTACTTC. Amino acids: CAWSRLAGGSETQYF.

This chain uses TRBV5-4 with TRBJ2-5, with a weak D call TRBD2 (5 bases). There are 14 residues in the CDR3. Deletions cut 2 bases from V and 7 bases from J, with 15 bases between. Per germline, CDR1 SGHNT and CDR2 YYREEE (reference sequence). CDR3 residues: CASSFPDQSGTQYF. The DNA for the CDR3 is TGTGCCAGCAGCTTTCCGGACCAAAGCGGGACCCAGTACTTC.

There are a few counts of this clone. The chain carries TRBV27 and TRBJ2-2; 9 bases are a match to TRBD1. CDR3 length equals 14 residues. Germline lookup yields CDR1 MNHEY and CDR2 SMNVEV (reference sequence). Trimming removed 7 bases from V and 4 bases from J; junction bases left unmatched: 4. Written as DNA, the CDR3 is TGTGCCAGCACCACAGGGGGCGGCACCGGGGAGCTGTTTTTT. It yields the protein CASTTGGGTGELFF.

The CDR3 nucleotides read TGTGCCAGTAGTATCTCTGGTCAGGCCACCTACGAGCAGTACTTC. Amino acids: CASSISGQATYEQYF. The chain couples TRBV19 to TRBJ2-7, with unresolved D. The germline CDR1 and CDR2 sequences are LNHDA and SQIVND (reference sequence). Trimming stripped 3 bases from V and 2 bases from J, with 14 bases between. The CDR3 consists of 15 residues.

The rearrangement joins TRBV5-1 to TRBJ2-3; possibly TRBD2 for D (5 bases). Trimming pared 0 bases from V and 4 bases from J, leaving 6 bases between. The V gene's germline CDR1 is SGHRS and CDR2 YFSETQ. There are 13 residues in the CDR3. The CDR3 region has the DNA TGCGCCAGCAGCTTGGAGAGGGCAGATACGCAGTATTTT. Its translation: CASSLERADTQYF.

The chain is built from TRBV2 and TRBJ2-5, with D maybe TRBD2 (6 bases). The J call is uncertain, as TRBJ2-7 better fits the DNA end. From germline, CDR1 is SNHLY and CDR2 FYNNEI. CDR3 length: 14 residues. CDR3 sequence: CASSPRGTTYEQYF. The CDR3 nucleotides are TGTGCCAGCAGCCCACGGGGGACCACCTACGAGCAGTACTTC.

The J gene is TRBJ2-7, the V gene TRBV27; D perhaps matches TRBD1 (6 bases). CDR3 length: 13 amino acids. V was pared by 5 bases and J by 4 bases, with 12 bases between. Per the germline V gene, CDR1 is MNHEY and CDR2 is SMNVEV (reference sequence). DNA of the CDR3: TGTGCCAGCAGTACCGGACAGTTTTACGAGCAGTACTTC. Protein product: CASSTGQFYEQYF.

The genes are TRBV20-1 and TRBJ1-1; D gene ambiguous. CDR3 size: 11 residues. V dropped 6 bases and J dropped 3 bases, with 8 bases sitting between them. Germline values: CDR1 DFQATT, CDR2 SNEGSKA (reference sequence). Written as DNA, the CDR3 is TGCAGTGCCCTGGACTACACTGAAGCTTTCTTT. This encodes CSALDYTEAFF.

The count of this clone is one. The chain carries TRBV5-1 and TRBJ1-1; 11 nucleotides align to TRBD1. The V segment lost 3 bases and the J segment 3 bases; nucleotides outside the gene matches: 1. The germline V gene has CDR1 SGHRS and CDR2 YFSETQ. CDR3 size: 14 residues. The CDR3 is CASSWTGGYTEAFF. Here the CDR3 DNA reads TGCGCCAGCAGCTGGACAGGGGGCTACACTGAAGCTTTCTTT.

The rearrangement joins TRBV27 to TRBJ2-5; D may be TRBD1 (6 bases). Trimming took 6 bases from V and 4 from J, leaving 15 bases between them. Looked up from germline, CDR1 is MNHEY and CDR2 is SMNVEV (reference sequence). CDR3 length: 14 residues. CDR3 coding DNA: TGTGCCAGCAGGAAAACAGGGACGGGAGAGACCCAGTACTTC. Its translation: CASRKTGTGETQYF.

This clone has only one observation. The chain combines TRBV7-9 with TRBJ2-7, with a weak D call TRBD2 (5 bases). Trimming shortened V by 6 bases and J by 2 bases, and 8 bases separated the two germline ends. This CDR3 contains 12 residues. Germline V gene lookup returns CDR1 SEHNR and CDR2 FQNEAQ (reference sequence). The CDR3 protein is CASSYGTYEQYF. The CDR3 DNA reads TGTGCCAGCAGTTACGGGACCTACGAGCAGTACTTC.

The chain recombines TRBV19 with TRBJ1-5, with D perhaps matching TRBD1 (5 bases). CDR1 is LNHDA and CDR2 is SQIVND in the germline V gene (reference sequence). Trimming left V 3 bases short and J 13 bases short, with 10 bases between. The CDR3 loop spans 11 amino acids. Here the CDR3 DNA reads TGTGCCAGTAGTATCGGTCCAGGGCAGCATTTT. Encoded protein: CASSIGPGQHF.

The genes are TRBV18 and TRBJ1-1, with TRBD1 matching over 8 bases. CDR1 is KGHSH, CDR2 LQKENI, per germline. This CDR3 spans 16 amino acids. With V trimmed by 5 bases and J by 2 bases, 10 bases remained unmatched. The CDR3 protein is CASSSRTGNRNTEAFF. CDR3 nucleotides: TGTGCCAGCTCATCACGGACAGGGAACCGAAACACTGAAGCTTTCTTT.

In its sample, this clone was seen once. The chain has TRBV18 and TRBJ2-5, with 9 bases that match TRBD1. The J call may not be correct, given that the DNA end is closer to TRBJ2-7. Germline V CDR1 and CDR2: KGHSH, LQKENI. This CDR3 region has 14 residues. This chain's CDR3 is CASSPRQGVYEQYF. The CDR3 nucleotides are TGTGCCAGCTCACCTCGACAGGGGGTGTACGAGCAGTACTTC.

V and J are TRBV12-5 and TRBJ2-1; TRBD1 matches 7 bases. From germline, CDR1 is LGHNT and CDR2 FRNRAP. J was trimmed by 8 bases and V by 6 bases; bases with no gene match: 10. The CDR3 extends over 14 amino acids. The DNA of the CDR3 is TGTGCTAGTGGCCCGGACAGGCGAAGACATGAGCAGTTCTTC. Translation gives CASGPDRRRHEQFF.

The V and J genes are TRBV5-6 and TRBJ2-7; 7 nucleotides align to TRBD1. CDR1 is SGHDT, CDR2 YYEEEE, per germline. The CDR3 is 15 amino acids. The junction had 8 bases not matched to a gene; V was cut back by 0 bases and J by 5 bases. CDR3 amino acids: CASSLAGQRFDEQYF. CDR3 in DNA: TGTGCCAGCAGCTTGGCGGGACAGAGATTCGACGAGCAGTACTTC. Using reference TRBV5-6 and TRBJ2-7 for the parts outside the CDR3, the full variable domain is DAGVTQSPTHLIKTRGQQVTLRCSPKSGHDTVSWYQQALGQGPQFIFQYYEEEERQRGNFPDRFSGHQFPNYSSELNVNALLLGDSALYLCASSLAGQRFDEQYFGPGTRLTVT.

V gene TRBV7-2 combines with J gene TRBJ1-1; D is unclear. V dropped 2 bases and J dropped 6 bases, with 10 bases sitting between them. CDR1 SGHTA and CDR2 FQGNSA come from the germline V gene. CDR3 size: 13 residues. The CDR3 DNA sequence: TGTGCCAGCAGCTTATCCGTGCGGGCTGAAGCTTTCTTT. Its protein product is CASSLSVRAEAFF.

V is TRBV27 and J is TRBJ2-2; 7 bases agree with TRBD1. Unmatched junction bases numbered 2, after V lost 8 bases and J lost 2 bases. The CDR3 has 13 residues. In germline, CDR1 is MNHEY, CDR2 SMNVEV (reference sequence). CDR3 nucleotide sequence: TGTGCCAGCCGACAGGGCAACACCGGGGAGCTGTTTTTT. It codes for CASRQGNTGELFF.

This chain connects TRBV4-1 to TRBJ1-4; tentatively, D is TRBD1 (5 bases). CDR1 MGHRA and CDR2 YSYEKL come from the germline V gene. The length of the CDR3 is 17 residues. Deletions cut 0 bases from V and 6 bases from J, with 17 bases between. Here the CDR3 reads CASSQDQTLAGYEKLFF. The CDR3 DNA reads TGCGCCAGCAGCCAAGATCAGACCTTGGCAGGGTATGAAAAACTGTTTTTT.

V and J are TRBV19 and TRBJ1-5, with D uncertain. Germline CDR1 and CDR2: LNHDA and SQIVND (reference sequence). V lost 9 bases and J lost 5, with 20 bases in between. The CDR3 sequence is 15 residues long. DNA of the CDR3: TGTGCCAGCCCCCGATGCCCCGACTCCCATCAGCCCCAGCATTTT. It is translated as CASPRCPDSHQPQHF.

This clone was observed once. The rearrangement links TRBV19 to TRBJ1-2, with TRBD1 as a possible D gene (5 bases). Trimming took 4 bases from V and 3 from J, leaving 6 bases between them. Germline CDR1 and CDR2: LNHDA and SQIVND (reference sequence). The length of the CDR3 is 12 residues. The DNA of the CDR3 is TGTGCCAGTAGTAGGGGGGACTATGGCTACACCTTC. Its translation is CASSRGDYGYTF.

This clone was observed once. The rearrangement links TRBV25-1 to TRBJ2-7, with D possibly being TRBD1 (6 bases). This CDR3 contains 12 residues. The V gene's germline CDR1 is MGHDK and CDR2 SYGVNS. V lost 4 bases and J 3 bases, leaving 7 bases between the germline ends. The CDR3 here is CASSVQGYEQYF. The CDR3 bases are TGTGCCAGCAGTGTACAGGGCTACGAGCAGTACTTC.

The chain joins TRBV9 to TRBJ2-5, with D possibly being TRBD2 (6 bases). The V gene's germline CDR1 is SGDLS and CDR2 YYNGEE. The CDR3 covers 13 residues. The germline V and J ends were trimmed by 5 bases and 2 bases, with 10 bases remaining between them. CDR3 coding DNA: TGTGCCAGCAGTCTAGCGCCTCAAGAGACCCAGTACTTC. It translates to CASSLAPQETQYF.

V usage is TRBV9 and J usage is TRBJ2-1, with D possibly TRBD2 on 6 matching bases. The CDR3 consists of 12 residues. Trimming pared 4 bases from V and 7 bases from J, leaving 9 bases between. Germline lookup yields CDR1 SGDLS and CDR2 YYNGEE. CDR3 sequence reads: CASSFGGNEQFF. Written as DNA, the CDR3 is TGTGCCAGCAGCTTCGGGGGTAATGAGCAGTTCTTC.

This sequence joins TRBV6-6 and TRBJ1-5; D might be TRBD1 (5 bases). The germline CDR1 and CDR2 sequences are MNHNY and SVGAGI (reference sequence). This CDR3 comprises 15 residues. Trimming cost V 8 bases and J 3 bases, with 17 bases left between them. The CDR3 DNA reads as TGTGCCAGCCTGCAGGGTCTCCGAATCAATCAGCCCCAGCATTTT. Its protein is CASLQGLRINQPQHF.

This clone was seen a handful of times. The chain employs TRBV27 and TRBJ1-2, with D uncertain. The germline V and J ends were trimmed by 8 bases and 8 bases, with 15 bases remaining between them. The CDR3 covers 12 residues. CDR1 is MNHEY, CDR2 SMNVEV, per germline (reference sequence). The CDR3 loop is CASREGGRGYTF. The CDR3 region has the DNA TGTGCCAGCCGGGAGGGCGGCCGCGGCTACACCTTC.